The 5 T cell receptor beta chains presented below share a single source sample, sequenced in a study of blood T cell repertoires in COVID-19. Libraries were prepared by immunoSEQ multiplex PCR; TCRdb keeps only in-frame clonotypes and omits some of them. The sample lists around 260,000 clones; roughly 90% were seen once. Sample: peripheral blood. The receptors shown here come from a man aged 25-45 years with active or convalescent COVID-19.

The CDR3 protein is CAWSSGLTGTSSPLHF. The CDR3 DNA follows: TGTGCCTGGAGTTCGGGCTTGACAGGGACGAGTTCACCCCTCCACTTT. The chain recombines TRBV30 with TRBJ1-6; TRBD1 agrees at 7 bases. Germline V gives CDR1 GTSNPN, CDR2 SVGIG (reference sequence). The CDR3 consists of 16 residues. V lost 2 bases, J lost 9 bases, and 13 bases stayed unmatched.

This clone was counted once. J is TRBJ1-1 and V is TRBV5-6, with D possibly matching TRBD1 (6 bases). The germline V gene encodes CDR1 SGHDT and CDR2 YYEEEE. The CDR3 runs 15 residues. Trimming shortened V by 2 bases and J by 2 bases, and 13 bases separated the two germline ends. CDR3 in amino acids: CASSLGGQINTEAFF. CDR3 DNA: TGTGCCAGCAGCTTAGGAGGACAGATTAACACTGAAGCTTTCTTT.

CDR3 sequence reads: CASSRTGGANRETQYF. CDR3 DNA: TGTGCCAGCAGTCGTACCGGGGGGGCAAACCGAGAGACCCAGTACTTC. The rearrangement joins TRBV6-2 or TRBV6-3 to TRBJ2-5; 8 bases are shared with TRBD2. This CDR3 contains 16 residues. CDR1 MNHEY and CDR2 SVGEGT come from the germline V gene. Unmatched junction bases numbered 12, after V lost 5 bases and J lost 4 bases.

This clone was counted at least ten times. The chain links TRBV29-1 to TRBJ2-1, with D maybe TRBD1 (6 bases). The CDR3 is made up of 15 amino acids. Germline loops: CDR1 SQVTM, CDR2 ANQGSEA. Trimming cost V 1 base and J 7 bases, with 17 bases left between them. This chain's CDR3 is CSVEGDIFSQNEQFF. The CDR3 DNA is TGCAGCGTTGAAGGGGACATTTTTTCCCAAAATGAGCAGTTCTTC.

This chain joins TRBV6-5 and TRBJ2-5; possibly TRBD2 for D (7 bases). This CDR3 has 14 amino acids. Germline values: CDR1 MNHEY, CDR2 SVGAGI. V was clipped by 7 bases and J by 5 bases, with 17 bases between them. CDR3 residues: CASTHRGRGETQYF. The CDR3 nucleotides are TGTGCCAGCACCCACCGGGGGAGGGGGGAGACCCAGTACTTC.